Below, 16 T cell receptor beta chains from the same sample are listed, as sequenced in a study of blood T cell repertoires in COVID-19. Data came from immunoSEQ multiplex PCR; TCRdb stores just in-frame clones and leaves some out. This table has roughly 150,000 clones, just over 90% appearing once. Sequenced sample: peripheral blood. The receptor set was obtained from a woman aged 60-70 years with COVID-19, enrolled during active disease.

V usage is TRBV9 and J usage is TRBJ1-1; 12 bases line up with TRBD1. V gave up 3 bases and J gave up 2 bases; unmatched junction bases: 8. The CDR3 consists of 17 residues. Germline V lookup: CDR1 SGDLS, CDR2 YYNGEE. The CDR3 DNA reads as TGTGCCAGCAGCGAGGGGACAGGGGGCCGACCTAACACTGAAGCTTTCTTT. It is translated as CASSEGTGGRPNTEAFF. Based on the CDR3 plus reference TRBV9 and TRBJ1-1, the full variable domain is DSGVTQTPKHLITATGQRVTLRCSPRSGDLSVYWYQQSLDQGLQFLIQYYNGEERAKGNILERFSAQQFPDLHSELNLSSLELGDSALYFCASSEGTGGRPNTEAFFGQGTRLTVV.

The V and J genes are TRBV6-6 and TRBJ1-5; TRBD1 might be the D (6 bases). Germline loops: CDR1 MNHNY, CDR2 SVGAGI (reference sequence). V was pared by 7 bases and J by 4 bases, with 17 bases between. This CDR3 region has 15 residues. CDR3 protein: CASTPQGSGNQPQHF. The CDR3, as DNA: TGTGCCAGCACCCCCCAGGGGAGCGGTAATCAGCCCCAGCATTTT.

This clone was recorded once. The chain recombines TRBV14 with TRBJ1-2; tentative D call: TRBD1 (5 bases). V lost 0 bases, J lost 4 bases, and 9 bases lay in between. This CDR3 contains 14 residues. The germline gives CDR1 SGHDN, CDR2 FVKESK. The CDR3 DNA reads TGTGCCAGCAGCCAAGACTGGGGGGTCTATGGCTACACCTTC. It is translated as CASSQDWGVYGYTF.

This clone was found once. The rearrangement links TRBV19 to TRBJ1-6, with TRBD1 as a possible D gene (6 bases). The CDR3 spans 15 residues. Germline CDR1 reads LNHDA; CDR2 reads SQIVND (reference sequence). V dropped 9 bases and J dropped 0 bases, with 12 bases sitting between them. In nucleotides, the CDR3 is TGTGCCAGCACAGAAGGGGGCTCCTATAATTCACCCCTCCACTTT. Its protein is CASTEGGSYNSPLHF.

The V call is TRBV6-4, the J call TRBJ1-6, with 7 bases identical to TRBD1. The CDR3 has 14 amino acids. V shed 3 bases and J 6 bases; nucleotides not matched to a gene: 2. Germline V lookup: CDR1 MRHNA, CDR2 SNTAGT. The CDR3 loop reads CASSEGQFNSPLHF. For the CDR3, the DNA is TGTGCCAGCAGTGAGGGACAGTTTAATTCACCCCTCCACTTT.

The chain is built from TRBV7-8 and TRBJ1-5; 8 nucleotides match TRBD1. The CDR3 spans 14 residues. Looked up from germline, CDR1 is SGHVS and CDR2 is FQNEAQ. V gave up 5 bases and J gave up 7 bases; unmatched junction bases: 7. The CDR3 region has the DNA TGTGCCAGCAGCCCCGACAGGGGTGGCCAGCCCCAGCATTTT. Its protein is CASSPDRGGQPQHF.

The chain is built from TRBV14 and TRBJ2-7, with D possibly matching TRBD1 (6 bases). CDR1 is SGHDN, CDR2 FVKESK, per germline. There are 15 residues in the CDR3. Between the trimmed V and J ends, which lost 5 bases and 3 bases, there was a span of 17 bases. CDR3 sequence: CASSATGSNGYEQYF. As DNA, the CDR3 is TGTGCCAGCAGCGCCACAGGGTCCAATGGCTACGAGCAGTACTTC. The variable domain in full, completed from reference TRBV14 and TRBJ2-7, reads EAGVTQFPSHSVIEKGQTVTLRCDPISGHDNLYWYRRVMGKEIKFLLHFVKESKQDESGMPNNRFLAERTGGTYSTLKVQPAELEDSGVYFCASSATGSNGYEQYFGPGTRLTVT.

The chain employs TRBV6-1 and TRBJ1-4; 11 bases are shared with TRBD1. The CDR3 has 16 residues. Germline-derived CDR1 and CDR2 are MNHNS and SASEGT. V trimming: 3 bases; J trimming: 10 bases; junction bases outside the gene matches: 10. For the CDR3, the DNA is TGTGCCAGCAGTGAGGCTCATCCGGGACAGGGGGGAAAACTGTTTTTT. It translates to CASSEAHPGQGGKLFF.

To note about this clone: The same CDR3 can be traced to other DNA sequences in this sample. This chain joins TRBV6-5 and TRBJ2-3; perhaps TRBD1 as D (6 bases). CDR3 size: 14 residues. The germline V gene encodes CDR1 MNHEY and CDR2 SVGAGI. Trimming took 2 bases from V and 3 from J, leaving 9 bases between them. This CDR3 is CASSYGRGTDTQYF. The CDR3 DNA reads as TGTGCCAGCAGTTACGGCAGGGGAACAGATACGCAGTATTTT.

The chain has TRBV19 and TRBJ1-1; D perhaps matches TRBD1 (6 bases). The CDR3 is 15 residues long. V lost 7 bases and J 5 bases, leaving 20 bases between the germline ends. Germline CDR1 LNHDA, CDR2 SQIVND (reference sequence). CDR3 amino acids: CASKEIRGGETEAFF. The CDR3 bases are TGTGCCAGTAAGGAGATAAGAGGGGGGGAGACTGAAGCTTTCTTT.

This chain connects TRBV29-1 to TRBJ1-5; TRBD1 agrees at 7 bases. CDR1 SQVTM and CDR2 ANQGSEA come from the germline V gene. V lost 4 bases to trimming and J lost 0 bases; unmatched junction nucleotides: 3. The CDR3 consists of 14 residues. CDR3 bases: TGCAGCGTTGGCGGGACAGATAGCAATCAGCCCCAGCATTTT. Protein product: CSVGGTDSNQPQHF.

The chain links TRBV12-3 or TRBV12-4 to TRBJ2-7, with D possibly matching TRBD1 (5 bases). Trimming left V 5 bases short and J 2 bases short, with 7 bases between. CDR3 size: 12 residues. CDR3 DNA: TGTGCCAGCAGTCGGACACCCTACGAGCAGTACTTC. It codes for CASSRTPYEQYF.

Only one count was recorded for this clone. The V gene is TRBV4-3, the J gene TRBJ2-2; possible D gene TRBD2, 7 bases. V lost 0 bases to trimming and J lost 1 base, with 18 bases between them. There are 19 residues in the CDR3. The germline CDR1 and CDR2 sequences are LGHNA and YSLEER. CDR3 DNA sequence: TGCGCCAGCAGCCAAGAAGAGGGGGGGTGGACAGTGAACACCGGGGAGCTGTTTTTT. Residues: CASSQEEGGWTVNTGELFF.

V and J are TRBV19 and TRBJ1-1; a possible D gene is TRBD1 (6 bases). CDR1 and CDR2 from the germline V gene are LNHDA and SQIVND (reference sequence). The CDR3 totals 13 residues. V shed 6 bases and J shed 4 bases, with 12 bases lying between them. The CDR3 spells CASSQGTVTEAFF. CDR3 in DNA: TGTGCCAGTAGCCAGGGGACGGTCACTGAAGCTTTCTTT.

The V call is TRBV2, the J call TRBJ1-1, with D unresolved. Germline assignment: CDR1 SNHLY and CDR2 FYNNEI. CDR3 size: 14 residues. The V and J ends lost 4 bases and 0 bases respectively, with 9 bases between them. The CDR3 sequence: CASSVAQMNTEAFF. CDR3 nucleotides: TGTGCCAGCAGTGTGGCACAAATGAACACTGAAGCTTTCTTT. The whole variable domain, filled in from reference TRBV2 and TRBJ1-1, reads EPEVTQTPSHQVTQMGQEVILRCVPISNHLYFYWYRQILGQKVEFLVSFYNNEISEKSEIFDDQFSVERPDGSNFTLKIRSTKLEDSAMYFCASSVAQMNTEAFFGQGTRLTVV.

The chain joins TRBV30 to TRBJ1-6; D is undetermined. Deletions cut 7 bases from V and 5 bases from J, with 6 bases between. The CDR3 runs 11 residues. The V gene's germline CDR1 is GTSNPN and CDR2 SVGIG (reference sequence). CDR3 amino acids: CAYGDNSPLHF. The CDR3 nucleotides are TGTGCCTACGGGGATAATTCACCCCTCCACTTT.